These 30 T cell receptor beta chains share one sample of origin, sequenced in a study of cytomegalovirus exposure and HLA in healthy donors. The PCR made use of 60 Vbeta and 13 Jbeta primers. TCRdb's copy holds only in-frame clones and misses some; the assay was immunoSEQ multiplex PCR. The sample lists roughly 170,000 clones, approximately 80% occurring once. The sample comprised PBMCs. The receptors were sampled from a young man in good health and CMV-seronegative.

The chain is built from TRBV7-9 and TRBJ1-1, with D maybe TRBD1 (5 bases). The CDR3 length is 11 residues. Germline V gene sequence: CDR1 SEHNR, CDR2 FQNEAQ (reference sequence). With 11 bases removed from V and 2 bases from J, the gap between germline ends came to 9 bases. The chain's CDR3 is CAVGQNTEAFF. The CDR3 DNA reads TGTGCCGTCGGACAAAACACTGAAGCTTTCTTT.

With respect to this clone: In the same sample, other DNA sequences code for this CDR3. This chain joins TRBV19 and TRBJ1-1, with 7 bases aligning to TRBD1. Germline V lookup: CDR1 LNHDA, CDR2 SQIVND (reference sequence). The CDR3 runs to 13 residues. Trimming removed 2 bases from V and 5 bases from J; junction bases left unmatched: 2. In nucleotides, the CDR3 is TGTGCCAGTAGTATACTACAGGGGACTGAAGCTTTCTTT. It encodes CASSILQGTEAFF.

The rearrangement joins TRBV27 to TRBJ2-7; TRBD1 might be the D (6 bases). V was trimmed by 3 bases and J by 2 bases, leaving 17 bases between them. The CDR3 is 16 amino acids. Looked up from germline, CDR1 is MNHEY and CDR2 is SMNVEV (reference sequence). The CDR3 DNA reads as TGTGCCAGCAGTTTTCAACAGGGTAGTAAAGCCTACGAGCAGTACTTC. Residues: CASSFQQGSKAYEQYF.

This clone has a handful of counts. This chain joins TRBV9 and TRBJ2-7; 9 bases agree with TRBD1. The CDR3 is 15 amino acids. Germline V gene data show CDR1 as SGDLS and CDR2 as YYNGEE. V shed 3 bases, J shed 5 bases, and the junction held 9 bases outside the gene matches. The CDR3 sequence is CASSAEDRGSNEQYF. DNA for the CDR3: TGTGCCAGCAGCGCTGAGGACAGGGGAAGTAACGAGCAGTACTTC.

The DNA of the CDR3 is TGTGCCAGCACGGGACAGAACTACGAGCAGTACTTC. Amino acid sequence: CASTGQNYEQYF. V and J are TRBV6-1 and TRBJ2-7, with TRBD1 identical over 7 bases. From germline, CDR1 is MNHNS and CDR2 SASEGT. There are 12 residues in the CDR3. With V trimmed by 7 bases and J by 3 bases, 3 bases remained unmatched.

The gene calls are TRBV5-4 and TRBJ2-7; the D gene is possibly TRBD1 (6 bases). Germline V gene sequence: CDR1 SGHNT, CDR2 YYREEE (reference sequence). The germline V and J ends were trimmed by 4 bases and 5 bases, with 13 bases remaining between them. The CDR3 extends over 13 amino acids. The CDR3 sequence: CASSTPNRDEQYF. The DNA of the CDR3 is TGTGCCAGCAGCACCCCCAACAGGGACGAGCAGTACTTC. Full variable domain (remainder filled in from reference TRBV5-4 and TRBJ2-7): ETGVTQSPTHLIKTRGQQVTLRCSSQSGHNTVSWYQQALGQGPQFIFQYYREEENGRGNFPPRFSGLQFPNYSSELNVNALELDDSALYLCASSTPNRDEQYFGPGTRLTVT.

There are a few counts of this clone. The chain couples TRBV19 to TRBJ2-6; D might be TRBD2 (5 bases). Germline assignment: CDR1 LNHDA and CDR2 SQIVND (reference sequence). The V gene lost 3 bases and the J gene lost 1 base, with 10 bases spanning the gap. The CDR3 loop spans 16 amino acids. The DNA for the CDR3 is TGTGCCAGTAGTATGAGAGGCGGGTCTGGGGCCAACGTCCTGACTTTC. Protein: CASSMRGGSGANVLTF.

The rearrangement links TRBV5-1 to TRBJ2-3, with D perhaps TRBD1 (6 bases). Germline assignment: CDR1 SGHRS and CDR2 YFSETQ. This CDR3 contains 15 residues. The ends were cut back, 4 bases at V and 0 bases at J, with 12 bases in the middle. CDR3 in amino acids: CASSGLGASTDTQYF. DNA for the CDR3: TGCGCCAGCAGCGGCTTGGGGGCTAGCACAGATACGCAGTATTTT. Based on the CDR3 plus reference TRBV5-1 and TRBJ2-3, the full variable domain is KAGVTQTPRYLIKTRGQQVTLSCSPISGHRSVSWYQQTPGQGLQFLFEYFSETQRNKGNFPGRFSGRQFSNSRSEMNVSTLELGDSALYLCASSGLGASTDTQYFGPGTRLTVL.

This clone was recorded only once. The rearrangement joins TRBV7-9 to TRBJ2-5, with TRBD1 identical over 8 bases. This CDR3 spans 15 amino acids. V lost 5 bases, J lost 5 bases, and 10 bases stayed unmatched. Germline assignment: CDR1 SEHNR and CDR2 FQNEAQ (reference sequence). For the CDR3, the DNA is TGTGCCAGCAGCCGGACAGGGTCCGTAAAGGAGACCCAGTACTTC. Translated: CASSRTGSVKETQYF.

The chain combines TRBV28 with TRBJ1-2; D unclear. Trimming left V 2 bases short and J 7 bases short, with 8 bases between. CDR3 length equals 12 residues. Germline V lookup: CDR1 MDHEN, CDR2 SYDVKM. The CDR3 reads CASSLLRGGYTF. In DNA, the CDR3 is TGTGCCAGCAGTTTACTCCGGGGTGGCTACACCTTC.

This rearrangement joins TRBV5-6 to TRBJ2-7, with D uncertain. CDR3 length equals 12 residues. The germline gives CDR1 SGHDT, CDR2 YYEEEE. The V and J ends lost 0 bases and 4 bases respectively, with 5 bases between them. The CDR3: CASSLAVYEQYF. The CDR3 DNA follows: TGTGCCAGCAGCTTGGCGGTATACGAGCAGTACTTC.

The rearrangement uses TRBV29-1 and TRBJ2-1, with 16 bases fitting TRBD2. CDR3 length equals 17 residues. The J segment lost 0 bases and the V segment lost 3 bases, leaving 2 bases of the junction unmatched. Germline lookup yields CDR1 SQVTM and CDR2 ANQGSEA. The CDR3 nucleotides read TGCAGCGTTGAGGGACTAGCGGGGGGGAGCTCCTACAATGAGCAGTTCTTC. Amino acids: CSVEGLAGGSSYNEQFF.

The chain couples TRBV27 to TRBJ2-2; maybe TRBD1 (6 bases). CDR3 size: 16 residues. Trimming stripped 5 bases from V and 7 bases from J, with 20 bases between. In germline, CDR1 is MNHEY, CDR2 SMNVEV (reference sequence). DNA of the CDR3: TGTGCCAGCAGTGACATCAACAGGGTTACTCGCGGGGAGCTGTTTTTT. It specifies CASSDINRVTRGELFF.

The chain uses TRBV4-2 and TRBJ2-1; possible D gene TRBD1, 5 bases. Trimming removed 4 bases at V and 7 bases at J, with 11 bases between. The CDR3 totals 13 residues. Germline loops: CDR1 LGHNA, CDR2 YNFKEQ. CDR3 in DNA: TGTGCCAGCAGCCCCTACGACAGAAATGAGCAGTTCTTC. Protein sequence: CASSPYDRNEQFF.

V is TRBV5-6 and J is TRBJ1-2, with D unresolved. This CDR3 contains 13 residues. V was trimmed by 5 bases and J by 2 bases, leaving 10 bases between them. Germline V CDR1 and CDR2: SGHDT, YYEEEE. As DNA, the CDR3 is TGTGCCAGCAGGCCCCCGACAAACTATGGCTACACCTTC. This translates into CASRPPTNYGYTF.

The CDR3 protein is CASTQPGANTEAFF. CDR3 sequence (DNA): TGTGCCAGCACCCAGCCCGGAGCGAACACTGAAGCTTTCTTT. The chain employs TRBV5-4 and TRBJ1-1; no firm D call. Germline V gene sequence: CDR1 SGHNT, CDR2 YYREEE (reference sequence). V lost 6 bases to trimming and J lost 1 base, with 13 bases between them. The CDR3 contains 14 residues. Using reference TRBV5-4 and TRBJ1-1 for the parts outside the CDR3, the full variable domain is ETGVTQSPTHLIKTRGQQVTLRCSSQSGHNTVSWYQQALGQGPQFIFQYYREEENGRGNFPPRFSGLQFPNYSSELNVNALELDDSALYLCASTQPGANTEAFFGQGTRLTVV.

In this sample, this clone turned up a few times. The junction shows a germline mismatch at one end, possibly a read error. The chain couples TRBV7-7 to TRBJ1-1, with D unresolved. The germline V gene encodes CDR1 SSHAT and CDR2 FNYEAQ (reference sequence). The CDR3 is made up of 13 amino acids. CDR3: CASSSGLRTEAFF. The DNA of the CDR3 is TGTGCTAGCAGCTCCGGATTGCGGACTGAAGCTTTCTTT.

CDR3 DNA: TGCAGCGTTGAAGACCTGACTAGTAGAGAGACCCAGTACTTC. Its translation: CSVEDLTSRETQYF. This chain connects TRBV29-1 to TRBJ2-5; D perhaps matches TRBD2 (6 bases). Germline CDR1 is SQVTM and CDR2 is ANQGSEA. The CDR3 covers 14 residues. Trimming took 0 bases from V and 4 from J, leaving 12 bases between them.

The J gene is TRBJ2-7, the V gene TRBV7-9, with 9 bases that match TRBD1. V was pared by 5 bases and J by 1 base, with 6 bases of the junction left unmatched. Germline CDR1 and CDR2: SEHNR and FQNEAQ (reference sequence). CDR3 length equals 15 residues. The CDR3 DNA sequence: TGTGCCAGCAGCCCCGGGACAGGGAAGTCCTACGAGCAGTACTTC. Protein: CASSPGTGKSYEQYF. Full variable domain (missing parts from reference TRBV7-9 and TRBJ2-7): DTGVSQNPRHKITKRGQNVTFRCDPISEHNRLYWYRQTLGQGPEFLTYFQNEAQLEKSRLLSDRFSAERPKGSFSTLEIQRTEQGDSAMYLCASSPGTGKSYEQYFGPGTRLTVT.

This chain joins TRBV7-9 and TRBJ2-1, with 12 bases aligning to TRBD2. The V gene's germline CDR1 is SEHNR and CDR2 FQNEAQ (reference sequence). This CDR3 contains 18 residues. V lost 6 bases, J lost 0 bases, and 9 bases stayed unmatched. CDR3 nucleotide sequence: TGTGCCAGCAGGTTACTAGCGGGAGGTACCAGCTCCTACAATGAGCAGTTCTTC. Translating it yields CASRLLAGGTSSYNEQFF.

V usage is TRBV9 and J usage is TRBJ1-5, with a tentative D call TRBD1 (5 bases). The CDR3 extends over 14 amino acids. Trimming shortened V by 6 bases and J by 2 bases, and 12 bases separated the two germline ends. The germline CDR1 and CDR2 sequences are SGDLS and YYNGEE. CDR3 protein: CASTPGEGNQPQHF. CDR3 nucleotide sequence: TGTGCCAGCACCCCGGGGGAGGGCAATCAGCCCCAGCATTTT.

This chain uses TRBV27 with TRBJ1-1, with no clear D. Germline CDR1 is MNHEY and CDR2 is SMNVEV (reference sequence). Deletions cut 3 bases from V and 0 bases from J, with 8 bases between. CDR3 length: 14 amino acids. CDR3 coding DNA: TGTGCCAGCAGTTTTAACAGCATGAACACTGAAGCTTTCTTT. Amino acid sequence: CASSFNSMNTEAFF.

The gene calls are TRBV11-3 and TRBJ2-1, with 8 bases that match TRBD1. V dropped 7 bases and J dropped 0; count of bases not matched to a gene: 11. There are 17 residues in the CDR3. Germline V lookup: CDR1 SGHNT, CDR2 YENEEA. The CDR3 reads CASNDRGRVSSYNEQFF. The DNA of the CDR3 is TGTGCCAGCAACGACAGGGGTAGGGTCTCCTCCTACAATGAGCAGTTCTTC.

The chain joins TRBV5-1 to TRBJ2-7, with TRBD2 matching 8 bases. The trim removed 4 bases at V and 4 bases at J, leaving 4 bases unmatched. The germline V gene has CDR1 SGHRS and CDR2 YFSETQ. This CDR3 spans 13 amino acids. CDR3 sequence (DNA): TGCGCCAGCAGCGGGGGACTAGTGTACGAGCAGTACTTC. Its protein is CASSGGLVYEQYF.

The chain couples TRBV5-4 to TRBJ2-3; weak D call: TRBD1 (6 bases). V lost 1 base and J 0 bases, leaving 9 bases between the germline ends. This CDR3 comprises 15 residues. Germline lookup yields CDR1 SGHNT and CDR2 YYREEE (reference sequence). This CDR3 reads CASSLRGWSTDTQYF. CDR3 DNA sequence: TGTGCCAGCAGCTTGAGGGGGTGGAGCACAGATACGCAGTATTTT.

The genes are TRBV7-9 and TRBJ2-1, with 8 bases that match TRBD2. The CDR3 runs to 14 residues. The germline gives CDR1 SEHNR, CDR2 FQNEAQ (reference sequence). The ends lost 4 bases at V and 10 bases at J; junction bases unmatched: 9. The CDR3 DNA reads as TGTGCCAGCAGCTACCCGGGACTAGTAGCCGAGCAGTTCTTC. Translated: CASSYPGLVAEQFF.

The chain combines TRBV7-9 with TRBJ2-1; 8 bases fit TRBD2. Germline V gives CDR1 SEHNR, CDR2 FQNEAQ (reference sequence). V shed 5 bases and J 5 bases; nucleotides not matched to a gene: 14. The CDR3 runs to 17 residues. The CDR3 reads CASSTSERGSLHNEQFF. As DNA, the CDR3 is TGTGCCAGCAGCACCTCTGAGCGGGGGTCCCTCCACAATGAGCAGTTCTTC.

Written as DNA, the CDR3 is TGTGCCAGCTCCGAAGACAGGGACCAAGAGACCCAGTACTTC. This translates into CASSEDRDQETQYF. The chain carries TRBV18 and TRBJ2-5, with TRBD1 identical over 7 bases. The CDR3 has 14 amino acids. The germline gives CDR1 KGHSH, CDR2 LQKENI. V was pared by 6 bases and J by 0 bases, with 4 bases of the junction left unmatched.

CDR3 DNA sequence: TGTGCCTGGAGTCCCCATATTACAGGGTCCTACGAGCAGTACTTC. It codes for CAWSPHITGSYEQYF. V and J are TRBV30 and TRBJ2-7, with a weak D call TRBD1 (6 bases). The V and J ends lost 2 bases and 1 base respectively, with 15 bases between them. The CDR3 extends over 15 amino acids. Germline lookup yields CDR1 GTSNPN and CDR2 SVGIG (reference sequence). Supplemented by reference TRBV30 and TRBJ2-7, the full variable domain reads SQTIHQWPATLVQPVGSPLSLECTVEGTSNPNLYWYRQAAGRGLQLLFYSVGIGQISSEVPQNLSASRPQDRQFILSSKKLLLSDSGFYLCAWSPHITGSYEQYFGPGTRLTVT.

This clone was counted only a few times. The chain has TRBV14 and TRBJ1-4; D remains ambiguous. V was shortened by 0 bases and J by 5 bases, with 7 bases between the two germline ends. CDR1 is SGHDN, CDR2 FVKESK, per germline. This CDR3 is built from 14 residues. This CDR3 is CASSQDHGNEKLFF. Here the CDR3 DNA reads TGTGCCAGCAGCCAAGATCACGGGAATGAAAAACTGTTTTTT.